This section outlines one T cell receptor beta chain sequence together with its context. The antigen remains undetermined. One junction end disagrees with the germline gene, perhaps due to a read error. Assay: immunoSEQ multiplex PCR; the TCRdb copy retains only in-frame clones and omits some. The sample lists millions of clones; more than 80% were seen once. The entry originates in a study of shared clonotypes between healthy human individuals. Findings and limits, study-wide: The researchers took only blood, and tissue repertoires probably look different.

Only Caucasian adults living in Nashville, Tennessee served as donors. CDR1 GTSNPN and CDR2 SVGIG come from the germline V gene (reference sequence). The CDR3 spans 11 residues. The sequenced material came from naive CD4+ T cells sorted from blood. Subset of the sample: CD45RA+ positively selected. The source of this sequence is a man between 18 and 35 years old in good health. The chain combines TRBV30 with TRBJ2-5; D not certain. The CDR3 loop reads CAWSDHETQYF. The CDR3 region has the DNA TGTGCCTGGAGCGACCACGAGACCCAGTACTTC.